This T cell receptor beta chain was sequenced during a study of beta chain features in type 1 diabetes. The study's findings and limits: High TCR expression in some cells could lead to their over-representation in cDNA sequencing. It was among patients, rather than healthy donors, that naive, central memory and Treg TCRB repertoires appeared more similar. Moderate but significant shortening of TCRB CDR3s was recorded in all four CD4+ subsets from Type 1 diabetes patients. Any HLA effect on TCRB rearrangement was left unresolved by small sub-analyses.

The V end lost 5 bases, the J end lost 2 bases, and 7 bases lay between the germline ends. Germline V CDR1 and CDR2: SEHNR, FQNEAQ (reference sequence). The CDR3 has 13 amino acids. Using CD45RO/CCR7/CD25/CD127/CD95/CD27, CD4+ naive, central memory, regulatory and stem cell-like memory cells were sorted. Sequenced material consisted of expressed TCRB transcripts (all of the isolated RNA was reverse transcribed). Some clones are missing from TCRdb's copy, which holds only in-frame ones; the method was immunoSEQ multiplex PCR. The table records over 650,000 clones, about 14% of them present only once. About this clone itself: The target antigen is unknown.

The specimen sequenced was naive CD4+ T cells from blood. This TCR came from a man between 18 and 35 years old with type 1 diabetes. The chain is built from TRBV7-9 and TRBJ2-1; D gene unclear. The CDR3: CASSTGTYNEQFF. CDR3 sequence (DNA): TGTGCCAGCAGCACTGGGACCTACAATGAGCAGTTCTTC. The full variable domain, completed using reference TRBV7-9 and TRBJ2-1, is DTGVSQNPRHKITKRGQNVTFRCDPISEHNRLYWYRQTLGQGPEFLTYFQNEAQLEKSRLLSDRFSAERPKGSFSTLEIQRTEQGDSAMYLCASSTGTYNEQFFGPGTRLTVL.